Described below is a single TCR beta chain sequence and its context. Method: immunoSEQ multiplex PCR; TCRdb's copy keeps in-frame clones and lacks some. The sample carries 50,000 to 55,000 clones, 80% to 95% recorded once. This entry is derived from a study of T cell changes during pregnancy in multiple sclerosis. The clonotype comes from a female donor with multiple sclerosis, enrolled in a pregnancy study. The material sequenced was CD4+ T cells from peripheral blood mononuclear cells, taken in the third trimester of pregnancy.

CDR3 residues: CAIGQRVYGYTF. In DNA, the CDR3 is TGTGCCATAGGACAGAGGGTCTATGGCTACACCTTC. The rearrangement links TRBV6-1 to TRBJ1-2; D possibly corresponds to TRBD1 (6 bases). Germline V CDR1 and CDR2: MNHNS, SASEGT. V dropped 10 bases and J dropped 4 bases, with 13 bases sitting between them. This CDR3 contains 12 residues.